This TCR beta chain was sequenced during a study of PD-1 blockade in classical Hodgkin lymphoma. The overall study: Every 2 weeks, patients had 3 mg/kg nivolumab intravenously. Study-level findings and limits: Differences between repertoires have undefined causes, possibly disease activity or prior therapy. Compared with baseline, CD4+ but not CD8+ TCR diversity had risen significantly by C4D1. Partial responders and progressors had significantly lower baseline TCR diversity.

The V gene lost 10 bases and the J gene lost 7 bases, with 20 bases spanning the gap. Germline V gives CDR1 MNHEY, CDR2 SVGAGI. The CDR3 contains 13 residues. As for time point: cycle 4 day 1 (C4D1), after more than five weeks of nivolumab. After autologous stem cell transplantation all patients relapsed, and prior brentuximab vedotin exposure differed between cohorts. The CD4+ T cells used were purified from thawed PBMCs through magnetic negative selection. With regard to this clone: Its antigen remains unidentified.

Method: immunoSEQ multiplex PCR; TCRdb's copy keeps in-frame clones and lacks some. The table includes over 10,000 clones, 88% detected once. This receptor was taken from a human donor with classical Hodgkin lymphoma. This chain connects TRBV6-5 to TRBJ2-7, with no clear D. The sequenced sample was CD4+ T cells from blood, obtained before the fourth cycle of nivolumab. For the CDR3, the DNA is TGTGCCACTAATGAGCGTCCGGACGGGGAGCAGTACTTC. Translation: CATNERPDGEQYF.